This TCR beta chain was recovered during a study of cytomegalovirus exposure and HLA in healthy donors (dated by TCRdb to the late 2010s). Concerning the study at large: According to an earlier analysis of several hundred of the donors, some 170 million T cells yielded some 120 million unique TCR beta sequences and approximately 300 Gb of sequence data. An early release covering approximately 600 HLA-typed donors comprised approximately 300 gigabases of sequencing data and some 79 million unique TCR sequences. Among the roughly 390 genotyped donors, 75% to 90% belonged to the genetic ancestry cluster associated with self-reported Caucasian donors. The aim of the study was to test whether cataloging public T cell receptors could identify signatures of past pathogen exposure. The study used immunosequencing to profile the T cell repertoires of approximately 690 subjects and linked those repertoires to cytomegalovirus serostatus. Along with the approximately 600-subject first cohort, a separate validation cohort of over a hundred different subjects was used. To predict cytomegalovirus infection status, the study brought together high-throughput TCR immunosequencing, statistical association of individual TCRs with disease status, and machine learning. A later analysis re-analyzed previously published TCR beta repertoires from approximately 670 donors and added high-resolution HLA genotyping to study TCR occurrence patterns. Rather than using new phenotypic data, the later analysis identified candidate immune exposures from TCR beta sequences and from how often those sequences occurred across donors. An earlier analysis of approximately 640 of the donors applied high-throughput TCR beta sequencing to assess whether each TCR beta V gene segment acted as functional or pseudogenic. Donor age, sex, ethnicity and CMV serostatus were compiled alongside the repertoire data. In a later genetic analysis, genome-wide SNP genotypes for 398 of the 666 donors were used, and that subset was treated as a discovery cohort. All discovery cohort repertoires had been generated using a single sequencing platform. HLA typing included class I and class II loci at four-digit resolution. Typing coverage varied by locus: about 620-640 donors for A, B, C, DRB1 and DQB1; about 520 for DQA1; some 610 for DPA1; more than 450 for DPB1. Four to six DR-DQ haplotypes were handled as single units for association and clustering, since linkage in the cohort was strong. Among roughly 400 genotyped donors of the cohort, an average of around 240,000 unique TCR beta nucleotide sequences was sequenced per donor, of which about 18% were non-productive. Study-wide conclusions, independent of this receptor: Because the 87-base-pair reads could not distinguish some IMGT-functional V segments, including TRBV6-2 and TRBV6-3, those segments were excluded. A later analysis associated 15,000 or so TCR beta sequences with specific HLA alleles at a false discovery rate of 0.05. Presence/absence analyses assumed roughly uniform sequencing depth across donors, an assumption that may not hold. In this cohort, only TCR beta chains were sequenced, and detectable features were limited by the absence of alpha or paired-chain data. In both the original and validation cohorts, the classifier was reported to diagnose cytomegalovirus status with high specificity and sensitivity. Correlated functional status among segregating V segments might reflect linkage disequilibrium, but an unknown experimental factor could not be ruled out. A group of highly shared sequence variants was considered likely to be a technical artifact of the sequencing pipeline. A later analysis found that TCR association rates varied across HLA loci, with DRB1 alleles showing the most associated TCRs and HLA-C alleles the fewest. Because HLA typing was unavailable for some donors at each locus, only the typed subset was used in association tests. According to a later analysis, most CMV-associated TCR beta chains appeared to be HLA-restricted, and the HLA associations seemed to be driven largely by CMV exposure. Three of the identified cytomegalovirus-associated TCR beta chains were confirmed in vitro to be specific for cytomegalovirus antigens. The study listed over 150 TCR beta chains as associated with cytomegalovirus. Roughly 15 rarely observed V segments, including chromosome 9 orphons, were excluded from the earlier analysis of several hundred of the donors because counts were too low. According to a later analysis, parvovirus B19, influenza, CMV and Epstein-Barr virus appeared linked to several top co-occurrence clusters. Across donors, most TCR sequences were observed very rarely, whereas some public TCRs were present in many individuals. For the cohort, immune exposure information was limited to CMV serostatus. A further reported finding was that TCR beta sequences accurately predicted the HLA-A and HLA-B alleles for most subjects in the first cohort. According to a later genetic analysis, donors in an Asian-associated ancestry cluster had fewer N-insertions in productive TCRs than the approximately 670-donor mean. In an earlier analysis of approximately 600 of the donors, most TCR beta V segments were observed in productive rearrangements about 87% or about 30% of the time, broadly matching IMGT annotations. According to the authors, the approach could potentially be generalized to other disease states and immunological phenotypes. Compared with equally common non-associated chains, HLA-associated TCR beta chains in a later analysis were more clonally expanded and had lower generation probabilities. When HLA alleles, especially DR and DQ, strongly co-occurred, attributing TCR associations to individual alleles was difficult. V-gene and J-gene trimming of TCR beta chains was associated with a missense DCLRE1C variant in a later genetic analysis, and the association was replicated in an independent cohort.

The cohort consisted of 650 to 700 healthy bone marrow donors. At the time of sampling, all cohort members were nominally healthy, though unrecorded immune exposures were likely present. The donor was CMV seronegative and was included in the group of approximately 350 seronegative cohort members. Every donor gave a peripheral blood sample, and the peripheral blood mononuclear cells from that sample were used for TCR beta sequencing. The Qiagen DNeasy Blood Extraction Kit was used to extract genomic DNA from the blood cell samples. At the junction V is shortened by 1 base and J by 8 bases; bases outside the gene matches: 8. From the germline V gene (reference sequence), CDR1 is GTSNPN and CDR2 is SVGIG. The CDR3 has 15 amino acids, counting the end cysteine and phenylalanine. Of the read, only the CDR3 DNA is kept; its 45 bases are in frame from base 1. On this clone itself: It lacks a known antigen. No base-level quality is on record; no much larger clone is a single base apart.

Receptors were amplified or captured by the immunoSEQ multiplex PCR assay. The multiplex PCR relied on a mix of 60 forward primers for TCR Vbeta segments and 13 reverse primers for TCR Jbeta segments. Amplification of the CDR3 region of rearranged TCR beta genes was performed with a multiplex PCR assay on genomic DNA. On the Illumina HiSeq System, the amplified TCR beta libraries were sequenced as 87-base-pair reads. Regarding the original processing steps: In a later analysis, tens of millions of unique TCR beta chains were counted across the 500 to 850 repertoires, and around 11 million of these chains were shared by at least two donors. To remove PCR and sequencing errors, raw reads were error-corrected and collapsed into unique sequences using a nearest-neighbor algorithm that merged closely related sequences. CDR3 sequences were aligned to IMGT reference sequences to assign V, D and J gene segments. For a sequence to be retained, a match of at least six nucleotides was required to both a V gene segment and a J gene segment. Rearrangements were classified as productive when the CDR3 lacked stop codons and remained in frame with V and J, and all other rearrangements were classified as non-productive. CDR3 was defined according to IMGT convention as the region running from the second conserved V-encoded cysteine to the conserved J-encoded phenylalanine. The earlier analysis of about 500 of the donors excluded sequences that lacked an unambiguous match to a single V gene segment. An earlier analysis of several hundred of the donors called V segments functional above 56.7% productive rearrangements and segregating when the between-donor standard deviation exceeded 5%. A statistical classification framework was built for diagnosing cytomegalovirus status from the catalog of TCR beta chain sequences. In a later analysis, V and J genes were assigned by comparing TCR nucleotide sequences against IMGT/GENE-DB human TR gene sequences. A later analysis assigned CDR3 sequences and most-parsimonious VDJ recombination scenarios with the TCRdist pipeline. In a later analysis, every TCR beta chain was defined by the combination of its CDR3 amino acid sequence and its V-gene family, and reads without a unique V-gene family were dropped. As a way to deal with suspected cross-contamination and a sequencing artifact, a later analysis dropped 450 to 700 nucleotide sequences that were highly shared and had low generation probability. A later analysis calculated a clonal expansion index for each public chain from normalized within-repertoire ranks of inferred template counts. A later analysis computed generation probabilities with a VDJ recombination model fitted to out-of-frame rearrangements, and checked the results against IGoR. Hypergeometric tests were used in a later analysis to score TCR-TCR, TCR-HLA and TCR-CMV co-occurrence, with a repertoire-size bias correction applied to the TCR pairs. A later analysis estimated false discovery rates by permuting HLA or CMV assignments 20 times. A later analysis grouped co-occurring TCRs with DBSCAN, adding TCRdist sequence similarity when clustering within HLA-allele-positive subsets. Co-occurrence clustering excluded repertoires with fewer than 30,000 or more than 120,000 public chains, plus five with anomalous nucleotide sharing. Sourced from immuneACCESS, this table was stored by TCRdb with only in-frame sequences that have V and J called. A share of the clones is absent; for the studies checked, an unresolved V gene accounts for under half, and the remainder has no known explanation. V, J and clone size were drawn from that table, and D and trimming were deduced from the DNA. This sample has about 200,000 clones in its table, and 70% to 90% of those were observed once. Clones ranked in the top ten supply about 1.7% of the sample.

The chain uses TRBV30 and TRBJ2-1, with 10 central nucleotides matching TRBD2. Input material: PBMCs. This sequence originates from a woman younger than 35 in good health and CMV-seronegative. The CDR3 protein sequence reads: CAWSGGLAGVDEQFF. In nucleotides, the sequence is TGTGCCTGGAGTGGAGGGCTAGCGGGAGTGGATGAGCAGTTCTTC.